This is a list of T cell receptor beta chains from one sample in a study of T cell responses to AZD1222 COVID-19 vaccine. Here immunoSEQ multiplex PCR was the method, and the copy in TCRdb shows in-frame clones only, minus some. The top ten hold about 6% of the sample, which has about 67,000 clones, roughly four fifths seen once. This specimen consisted of peripheral blood, obtained 28 days after the second AZD1222 dose. Every receptor here comes from an adult who received the AZD1222 COVID-19 vaccine. Both conserved end residues are part of each CDR3. The D gene is left open where the match is weak. Rows give clone size only sometimes, using once, few, many, or a class for an expanded clone.

v_gene,d_gene,abundance,j_gene,len,CDR3aa,CDR3nt
TRBV7-7,TRBD1,.,TRBJ2-1,15,CASSPGDRGYNEQFF,TGTGCCAGCAGCCCGGGGGACAGGGGGTACAATGAGCAGTTCTTC
TRBV15,TRBD2,.,TRBJ2-3,19,CATRTLGAAGAFSTDTQYF,TGTGCCACCAGAACCTTGGGTGCAGCGGGGGCCTTTAGCACAGATACGCAGTATTTT
TRBV5-4,TRBD1,.,TRBJ2-3,15,CASSVNTGARDTQYF,TGTGCCAGCAGTGTCAATACAGGGGCCCGAGATACGCAGTATTTT
TRBV7-2,.,once,TRBJ1-2,13,CASSKEGGYGYTF,TGTGCCAGCAGCAAGGAAGGGGGCTATGGCTACACCTTC
TRBV5-1,.,.,TRBJ2-3,16,CASIASGGVSTDTQYF,TGCGCCAGCATCGCTTCAGGCGGGGTGAGCACAGATACGCAGTATTTT
TRBV19,TRBD1,.,TRBJ2-5,15,CASSPPGQDQETQYF,TGTGCCAGTAGCCCCCCGGGACAGGACCAAGAGACCCAGTACTTC
TRBV6-5,.,.,TRBJ2-2,16,CASSYSRGGYTGELFF,TGTGCCAGCAGTTACTCGAGGGGGGGATACACCGGGGAGCTGTTTTTT
TRBV18,.,once,TRBJ1-2,14,CASSPGGRNYGYTF,TGTGCCAGCTCACCAGGAGGGAGAAACTATGGCTACACCTTC
TRBV7-2,TRBD1,.,TRBJ1-2,13,CASSLDRGGGYTF,TGTGCCAGCAGCCTCGACAGGGGCGGGGGCTACACCTTC
TRBV15,TRBD1,.,TRBJ1-6,17,CATSRGSLRAGGSPLHF,TGTGCCACCAGCAGAGGGTCGCTTCGGGCAGGGGGTTCCCCCCTCCACTTT
TRBV4-2,.,few,TRBJ1-5,15,CASSQGTDSNQPQHF,TGTGCCAGCAGCCAAGGGACTGATAGCAATCAGCCCCAGCATTTT
TRBV7-2,.,.,TRBJ1-6,12,CASSPRHSPLHF,TGTGCCAGCAGCCCCCGTCATTCACCCCTCCACTTT
TRBV5-6,.,few,TRBJ1-1,13,CASSLPRATEAFF,TGTGCCAGCAGCTTGCCCAGGGCCACTGAAGCTTTCTTT
TRBV9,TRBD1,.,TRBJ1-5,15,CASSVGTGENQPQHF,TGTGCCAGCAGCGTTGGGACAGGGGAAAATCAGCCCCAGCATTTT
TRBV10-3,.,once,TRBJ2-7,14,CAISAGTASYEQYF,TGTGCCATCAGTGCGGGGACGGCCTCCTACGAGCAGTACTTC
TRBV7-9,TRBD2,.,TRBJ2-1,16,CASSTTSGGAYNEQFF,TGTGCCAGCAGCACAACTAGCGGGGGGGCCTACAATGAGCAGTTCTTC
TRBV5-1,.,.,TRBJ2-7,12,CASSFSNGEQYF,TGCGCCAGCAGTTTTTCAAACGGGGAGCAGTACTTC
TRBV28,.,.,TRBJ1-1,13,CASSATGNTEAFF,TGTGCCAGCAGTGCGACTGGTAACACTGAAGCTTTCTTT
TRBV25-1,.,.,TRBJ1-3,14,CASRPFGSGNTIYF,TGTGCCAGCAGACCCTTCGGCTCTGGAAACACCATATATTTT
TRBV15,.,.,TRBJ1-2,17,CATSRDRWRDRDYGYTF,TGTGCCACCAGCAGAGACCGGTGGAGGGATCGGGACTATGGCTACACCTTC
TRBV30,TRBD2,.,TRBJ2-3,14,CAWGTSGRPDTQYF,TGTGCCTGGGGGACTAGCGGAAGACCAGATACGCAGTATTTT
TRBV2,.,few,TRBJ2-5,12,CASSVEGETQYF,TGTGCCAGCAGTGTGGAAGGGGAGACCCAGTACTTC
TRBV19,.,.,TRBJ1-2,16,CASSIRAGRLIYGYTF,TGTGCCAGTAGTATCAGGGCAGGAAGATTGATCTATGGCTACACCTTC
TRBV6-4,.,once,TRBJ1-6,14,CASSPGFTNSPLHF,TGTGCCAGCAGTCCAGGGTTTACTAATTCACCCCTCCACTTT
TRBV11-2,.,.,TRBJ2-2,14,CASSLGPDTGELFF,TGTGCCAGCAGCTTAGGCCCTGACACCGGGGAGCTGTTTTTT
TRBV4-3,TRBD1,.,TRBJ1-4,15,CASSQRQGWVEKLFF,TGCGCCAGCAGCCAGAGACAGGGGTGGGTTGAAAAACTGTTTTTT
TRBV2,.,.,TRBJ2-7,11,CASGPPYEQYF,TGTGCCAGCGGCCCCCCCTACGAGCAGTACTTC
TRBV12-5,TRBD1,.,TRBJ1-3,17,CASGLVLGGTSGNTIYF,TGTGCTAGTGGTTTGGTCCTAGGGGGCACCTCTGGAAACACCATATATTTT
TRBV19,.,.,TRBJ2-7,14,CASSPGRGYYEQYF,TGTGCCAGTAGTCCAGGACGGGGGTACTACGAGCAGTACTTC
TRBV18,.,.,TRBJ1-5,14,CASSPSRGNQPQHF,TGTGCCAGCTCACCGTCCAGGGGCAATCAGCCCCAGCATTTT
TRBV5-1,TRBD1,.,TRBJ2-6,22,CASSLTTGTGPIEVSGANVLTF,TGCGCCAGCAGCTTGACCACCGGGACAGGGCCAATAGAAGTCTCTGGGGCCAACGTCCTGACTTTC
TRBV6-5,.,once,TRBJ2-2,14,CASRTGTNTPVLFF,TGTGCCAGCAGGACCGGGACGAACACCCCGGTGCTGTTTTTT
TRBV2,.,.,TRBJ1-2,13,CASSTDISYGYTF,TGTGCCAGCAGCACAGATATCTCCTATGGCTACACCTTC
TRBV4-3,TRBD1,few,TRBJ2-7,14,CASSQQDRESEQYF,TGCGCCAGCAGCCAACAGGACAGGGAAAGCGAGCAGTACTTC
TRBV9,.,.,TRBJ1-3,15,CASSARRSSGNTIYF,TGTGCCAGCAGCGCAAGGAGAAGCTCTGGAAACACCATATATTTT
TRBV7-2,.,.,TRBJ1-3,14,CASSLDRSGNTIYF,TGTGCCAGCAGCTTAGACAGGTCTGGAAACACCATATATTTT
TRBV2,.,.,TRBJ1-4,14,CASSSTGTSEKLFF,TGTGCCAGCAGCTCCACAGGGACGAGTGAAAAACTGTTTTTT
TRBV4-3,.,.,TRBJ1-6,14,CASSQGTRNSPLHF,TGCGCCAGCAGCCAAGGGACAAGAAATTCACCCCTCCACTTT
TRBV7-2,.,once,TRBJ2-7,15,CASSLGIGGTYEQYF,TGTGCCAGCAGCTTAGGAATCGGGGGAACCTACGAGCAGTACTTC
TRBV6-5,.,.,TRBJ1-1,13,CASSEMGLTEAFF,TGTGCCAGCAGCGAGATGGGCCTCACTGAAGCTTTCTTT
TRBV7-9,.,.,TRBJ2-3,15,CASSFGPASTDTQYF,TGTGCCAGCAGCTTTGGTCCCGCTAGCACAGATACGCAGTATTTT
TRBV7-2,.,once,TRBJ1-2,14,CASSLGAIYHGYTF,TGTGCCAGCAGCCTCGGGGCCATTTATCATGGCTACACCTTC
TRBV5-1,TRBD1,.,TRBJ1-1,15,CASSSRQGRSTEAFF,TGCGCCAGCAGCTCAAGACAGGGGAGGTCCACTGAAGCTTTCTTT
TRBV5-5,.,once,TRBJ1-2,12,CASSRLRDGYTF,TGTGCCAGCAGCCGGTTGAGGGATGGCTACACCTTC
TRBV13,.,.,TRBJ2-7,13,CASSPVGSYEQYF,TGTGCCAGCAGCCCGGTCGGGTCGTACGAGCAGTACTTC
TRBV28,.,.,TRBJ1-1,14,CASSTIREDTEAFF,TGTGCCAGCAGTACCATTCGGGAGGACACTGAAGCTTTCTTT
TRBV24-1,TRBD1,.,TRBJ1-2,14,CATSESDRVYGYTF,TGTGCCACCAGTGAATCGGACAGGGTCTATGGCTACACCTTC
TRBV29-1,.,.,TRBJ1-2,13,CSVDQTDNYGYTF,TGCAGCGTTGACCAGACGGATAACTATGGCTACACCTTC
TRBV15,.,.,TRBJ1-1,14,CATSAGRMNTEAFF,TGTGCCACCAGCGCAGGGCGGATGAACACTGAAGCTTTCTTT
TRBV2,.,.,TRBJ2-7,13,CASSEGYGDPKYF,TGTGCCAGCAGTGAGGGGTACGGGGATCCAAAGTACTTC
TRBV12-3/TRBV12-4,.,once,TRBJ1-2,12,CASSRPGRGYTF,TGTGCCAGCAGCCGCCCCGGCAGAGGCTACACCTTC
TRBV7-9,.,.,TRBJ1-4,17,CASRAWGDDATNEKLFF,TGTGCCTCCCGCGCGTGGGGGGACGATGCAACTAATGAAAAACTGTTTTTT
TRBV2,.,.,TRBJ1-5,18,CASSDPHRTGSSNQPQHF,TGTGCCAGCAGTGACCCCCACCGCACAGGGTCTAGCAATCAGCCCCAGCATTTT
TRBV3-1/TRBV3-2,.,once,TRBJ2-1,15,CASSQAPGSYNEQFF,TGTGCCAGCAGCCAAGCCCCGGGTTCCTACAATGAGCAGTTCTTC
TRBV12-3/TRBV12-4,.,.,TRBJ1-6,13,CASSLRQSSPLHF,TGTGCCAGCAGTTTACGACAGTCTTCACCCCTCCACTTT
TRBV5-1,.,.,TRBJ2-3,16,CASSFLPAGAGDTQYF,TGCGCCAGCAGCTTCCTCCCCGCGGGGGCCGGAGATACGCAGTATTTT
TRBV18,.,.,TRBJ1-2,12,CASSRQNYGYTF,TGTGCCAGCTCACGACAGAACTATGGCTACACCTTC
TRBV11-2,TRBD1,once,TRBJ1-2,14,CASSLVGTGVGYTF,TGTGCCAGCAGCTTAGTTGGGACAGGGGTTGGCTACACCTTC
TRBV18,.,once,TRBJ2-6,17,CASSPRGVSSGANVLTF,TGTGCCAGCTCACCACGCGGGGTCTCCTCTGGGGCCAACGTCCTGACTTTC
TRBV10-3,.,.,TRBJ1-5,16,CAISDPSGYSNQPQHF,TGTGCCATCAGTGACCCCTCAGGGTATAGCAATCAGCCCCAGCATTTT